This is a list of T cell receptor beta chains from one sample in a study of T-cell reconstitution after alpha-beta-depleted transplantation in children. Using its own MiXCR run on the PCR reads, TCRdb lists one record per CDR3 protein. The sample lists about 270,000 distinct CDR3 sequences, more than 9% occurring once. Sequencing was performed on PBMCs from the stem cell graft donor, taken from the stem cell graft. All receptors derive from a human donor who donated a stem cell graft to a child with SCID. CDR3s include the opening cysteine and the closing phenylalanine or tryptophan. D genes are given only for firm matches. A clone size is listed for some rows: how often the clone was seen (once, few, many), or a class if it is expanded.

d_gene,v_gene,abundance,j_gene,CDR3aa,CDR3nt
TRBD1,TRBV12-3/TRBV12-4,NA,TRBJ1-5,CASSLFKTGYQPQHF,TGTGCCAGCAGTTTATTTAAGACAGGGTATCAGCCCCAGCATTTT
TRBD1,TRBV18,few,TRBJ1-2,CASSRPGQGAYGYTF,TGTGCCAGCTCACGACCGGGACAGGGGGCTTATGGCTACACCTTC
NA,TRBV7-9,NA,TRBJ2-2,CASSSLATGELFF,TGTGCCAGCAGCTCTCTAGCGACCGGGGAGCTGTTTTTT
NA,TRBV20-1,NA,TRBJ2-5,CSARGSSLETQYF,TGCAGTGCTAGGGGGTCTTCTTTAGAGACCCAGTACTTC
TRBD1,TRBV5-1,many,TRBJ2-1,CASSSWDRGLDSDEQFF,TGCGCCAGCAGCTCCTGGGACAGGGGGCTCGACAGCGATGAGCAGTTCTTC
NA,TRBV5-1,NA,TRBJ2-1,CASSSRPGQLEQFF,TGCGCCAGCAGCTCCAGACCTGGACAGCTCGAGCAGTTCTTC
TRBD1,TRBV10-3,few,TRBJ2-5,CAISEGGQGLTQYF,TGTGCCATCAGTGAGGGGGGACAGGGTCTAACCCAGTACTTC
NA,TRBV10-3,many,TRBJ2-7,CAISRQGGYEQYF,TGTGCCATCAGTCGACAGGGAGGCTACGAGCAGTACTTC
NA,TRBV7-7,many,TRBJ2-7,CASSRSPTPAHEQYF,TGTGCCAGCAGCCGTAGTCCTACGCCGGCCCACGAGCAGTACTTC
TRBD1,TRBV2,NA,TRBJ2-7,CASTEGAPYEQYF,TGTGCCAGCACTGAGGGGGCCCCCTACGAGCAGTACTTC
NA,TRBV20-1,NA,TRBJ2-3,CSAREQGHSDTDTQYF,TGCAGTGCTAGAGAACAGGGACACTCAGACACAGATACGCAGTATTTT
NA,TRBV18,few,TRBJ2-2,CASSPLPGSNTGELFF,TGTGCCAGCTCACCCCTGCCAGGCTCGAACACCGGGGAGCTGTTTTTT
TRBD2,TRBV4-2,few,TRBJ2-4,CASSLHRGGPLAKNIQYF,TGTGCCAGCAGCCTCCACCGGGGAGGGCCTCTAGCCAAAAACATTCAGTACTTC
TRBD1,TRBV5-5,NA,TRBJ2-3,CASGRQGESDTQYF,TGTGCCAGCGGCAGACAGGGTGAATCAGATACGCAGTATTTT
NA,TRBV6-2/TRBV6-3,many,TRBJ1-5,CASSTQHQPQHF,TGTGCCAGCAGTACACAACATCAGCCCCAGCATTTT
TRBD1,TRBV7-2,few,TRBJ1-1,CASSLRTGPVTEAFF,TGTGCCAGCAGCTTAAGGACAGGGCCGGTCACTGAAGCTTTCTTT
NA,TRBV7-8,NA,TRBJ2-3,CASSLAGAPPDTQYF,TGTGCCAGCAGCTTAGCGGGGGCGCCGCCAGATACGCAGTATTTT
TRBD1,TRBV7-6,many,TRBJ2-1,CASSLQTGPYNEQFF,TGTGCCAGCAGCTTACAGACAGGGCCCTACAATGAGCAGTTCTTC
TRBD1,TRBV7-8,few,TRBJ2-2,CASSPLDRGQRTGELFF,TGTGCCAGCAGCCCACTTGACAGGGGGCAGCGCACCGGGGAGCTGTTTTTT
NA,TRBV5-5,few,TRBJ2-1,CASSPSPGGVVDEQFF,TGTGCCAGCAGTCCCTCTCCAGGCGGGGTGGTCGATGAGCAGTTCTTC
TRBD1,TRBV16,many,TRBJ2-7,CASSLRTGYYEQYF,TGTGCCAGCAGCCTTAGGACAGGATATTACGAGCAGTACTTC
TRBD2,TRBV19,few,TRBJ2-5,CASSQGTSDQETQYF,TGTGCCAGTAGTCAGGGGACTAGCGATCAAGAGACCCAGTACTTC
TRBD2,TRBV6-4,many,TRBJ2-1,CASSETSGGNNEQFF,TGTGCCAGCAGTGAAACTAGCGGGGGTAACAATGAGCAGTTCTTC
NA,TRBV7-6,many,TRBJ1-1,CASSLYRETEAFF,TGTGCCAGCAGCTTATACAGGGAGACTGAAGCTTTCTTT
NA,TRBV20-1,once,TRBJ2-2,CSAPPAAANTGELFF,TGCAGTGCACCCCCGGCAGCCGCGAACACCGGGGAGCTGTTTTTT
TRBD2,TRBV20-1,many,TRBJ2-7,CSARGGGGAGYEQYF,TGCAGTGCTAGAGGCGGGGGGGGCGCGGGCTACGAGCAGTACTTC
NA,TRBV7-2,NA,TRBJ2-5,CASSARAQGPQYF,TGTGCCAGCAGCGCAAGGGCCCAGGGTCCCCAGTACTTC
NA,TRBV20-1,once,TRBJ2-7,CSARDSGDWEQYF,TGCAGTGCTAGAGATTCAGGGGACTGGGAGCAGTACTTC
TRBD1,TRBV29-1,NA,TRBJ2-1,CSGRTGPGEQFF,TGCAGCGGCCGGACAGGACCAGGTGAGCAGTTCTTC